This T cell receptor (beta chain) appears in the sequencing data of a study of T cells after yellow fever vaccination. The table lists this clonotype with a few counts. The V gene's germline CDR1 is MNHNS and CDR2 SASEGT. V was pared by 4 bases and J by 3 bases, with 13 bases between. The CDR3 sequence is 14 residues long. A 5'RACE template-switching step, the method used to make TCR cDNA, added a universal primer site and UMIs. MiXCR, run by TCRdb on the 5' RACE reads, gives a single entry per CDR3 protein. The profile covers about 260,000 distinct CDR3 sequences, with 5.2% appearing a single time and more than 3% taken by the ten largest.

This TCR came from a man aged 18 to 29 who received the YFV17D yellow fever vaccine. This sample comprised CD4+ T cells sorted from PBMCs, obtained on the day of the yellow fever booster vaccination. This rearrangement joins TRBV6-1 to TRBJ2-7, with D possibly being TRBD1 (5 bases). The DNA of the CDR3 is TGTGCCAGCAGTGCAGTGGGGCAGATCTACGAGCAGTACTTC. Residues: CASSAVGQIYEQYF.